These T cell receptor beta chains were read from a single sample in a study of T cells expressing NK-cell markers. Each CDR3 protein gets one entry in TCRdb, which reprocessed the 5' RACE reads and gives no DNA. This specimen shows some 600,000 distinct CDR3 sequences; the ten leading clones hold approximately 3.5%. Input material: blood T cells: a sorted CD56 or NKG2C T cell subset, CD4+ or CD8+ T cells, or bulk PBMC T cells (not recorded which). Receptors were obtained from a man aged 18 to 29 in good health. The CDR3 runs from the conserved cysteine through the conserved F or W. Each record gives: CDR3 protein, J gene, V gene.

cdr3_aa: CASSPPKSSGREQFF
j_call: TRBJ2-1
v_call: TRBV18

cdr3_aa: CASSLLSTGYTDTQYF
j_call: TRBJ2-3
v_call: TRBV7-9

cdr3_aa: CASSLRLAGGSSYNEQFF
j_call: TRBJ2-1
v_call: TRBV5-1

cdr3_aa: CASSGQGDSPLHF
j_call: TRBJ1-6
v_call: TRBV5-1

cdr3_aa: CASSPPVWDPSPYEQFF
j_call: TRBJ2-1
v_call: TRBV7-9

cdr3_aa: CSARDVSSGHNEQFF
j_call: TRBJ2-1
v_call: TRBV20-1

cdr3_aa: CATSRDAREREQFF
j_call: TRBJ2-1
v_call: TRBV15

cdr3_aa: CATDPGEGEKLFF
j_call: TRBJ1-4
v_call: TRBV10-3

cdr3_aa: CSARGLAGLSSYNEQFF
j_call: TRBJ2-1
v_call: TRBV20-1

cdr3_aa: CSALRTLGPGEQFF
j_call: TRBJ2-1
v_call: TRBV20-1

cdr3_aa: CASSWAENPGGEQYF
j_call: TRBJ2-7
v_call: TRBV27

cdr3_aa: CASSRGPLAGAPDTQYF
j_call: TRBJ2-3
v_call: TRBV7-2

cdr3_aa: CASSTVAGGGEQFF
j_call: TRBJ2-1
v_call: TRBV5-1

cdr3_aa: CASSAGLVQYF
j_call: TRBJ2-3
v_call: TRBV12-3/TRBV12-4

cdr3_aa: CASKERFNEQFF
j_call: TRBJ2-1
v_call: TRBV12-3/TRBV12-4

cdr3_aa: CATSALNLGEGTDTQYF
j_call: TRBJ2-3
v_call: TRBV24-1

cdr3_aa: CASSHFQPSSMTSGRAQETQYF
j_call: TRBJ2-5
v_call: TRBV4-2

cdr3_aa: CASSRQTGVYNEQFF
j_call: TRBJ2-1
v_call: TRBV7-9

cdr3_aa: CASTTTFRSNTDTQYF
j_call: TRBJ2-3
v_call: TRBV5-6

cdr3_aa: CAISRPKGDNEQFF
j_call: TRBJ2-1
v_call: TRBV10-3

cdr3_aa: CSASRLVMGDTQYF
j_call: TRBJ2-3
v_call: TRBV20-1

cdr3_aa: CALGGTGMYNEQFF
j_call: TRBJ2-1
v_call: TRBV6-4

cdr3_aa: CSAYSETNYNEQFF
j_call: TRBJ2-1
v_call: TRBV20-1

cdr3_aa: CASSSGQGAFGYTF
j_call: TRBJ1-2
v_call: TRBV9

cdr3_aa: CASSAGLGNSPLHF
j_call: TRBJ1-6
v_call: TRBV12-3/TRBV12-4

cdr3_aa: CAITGGGAGELFF
j_call: TRBJ2-2
v_call: TRBV10-3